This T cell receptor beta chain was identified during a study of cytomegalovirus exposure and HLA in healthy donors (dated by TCRdb to about 2017). As for the study more broadly: In an earlier analysis of fewer than 750 of the donors, under 300 Gb of sequence data and 90 million to 130 million unique TCR beta sequences from roughly 200 million T cells were reported. An early release covering around 630 HLA-typed donors comprised approximately 290 gigabases of sequencing data and around 86 million unique TCR sequences. Of the roughly 400 genotyped donors, roughly 80% were placed in the genetic ancestry cluster associated with self-reported Caucasian donors. The study aimed to test whether signatures of past pathogen exposure could be identified by cataloging public T cell receptors. The study profiled the T cell repertoires of more than 500 subjects by immunosequencing and related them to cytomegalovirus serostatus. Along with the roughly 710-subject first cohort, a separate validation cohort of around 110 different subjects was used. High-throughput TCR immunosequencing, statistical association of individual TCRs with disease status, and machine learning were combined to predict cytomegalovirus infection status. A later analysis re-analyzed previously published TCR beta repertoires from approximately 700 donors and added high-resolution HLA genotyping to study TCR occurrence patterns. In the later analysis, no new phenotypic data were used to find candidate immune exposures; instead, reliance was placed on TCR beta sequences and their occurrence across donors. In an earlier analysis of about 590 of the donors, high-throughput TCR beta sequencing was used to judge whether each TCR beta V gene segment behaved as functional or pseudogenic. Donor age, sex, ethnicity and CMV serostatus were compiled together with the repertoire data. A later genetic analysis used genome-wide SNP genotypes for about 65% of the roughly 700 donors, treating that subset as a discovery cohort. All discovery cohort repertoires had been generated using a single sequencing platform. HLA typing included class I and class II loci at four-digit resolution. Typing coverage differed by locus: A, B, C, DRB1 and DQB1 were typed in roughly 620-630 donors, DQA1 in roughly 510, DPA1 in some 600, and DPB1 in approximately 450. Because of strong linkage in the cohort, roughly 5 DR-DQ haplotypes were treated as single units for association and clustering. Among over 350 genotyped donors of the cohort, an average of 235,054 unique TCR beta nucleotide sequences were sequenced per donor, roughly a sixth of them non-productive. Results and caveats for the whole study, not just this receptor: Several of the top co-occurrence clusters appeared to be linked to parvovirus B19, influenza, CMV and Epstein-Barr virus, according to a later analysis. A later genetic analysis reported fewer N-insertions in productive TCRs among donors in an Asian-associated ancestry cluster than the roughly 700-donor mean. A further reported finding was that TCR beta sequences accurately predicted the HLA-A and HLA-B alleles for most subjects in the first cohort. Correlated functional status among segregating V segments might be attributable to linkage disequilibrium, but an unknown experimental factor could not be ruled out. Some IMGT-functional V segments, including TRBV6-2 and TRBV6-3, could not be distinguished by the 87-base-pair reads and were therefore excluded. Specific HLA alleles were associated with 15,000 to 20,000 TCR beta sequences at a false discovery rate of 0.05 in a later analysis. In vitro tests confirmed that a few of the cytomegalovirus-associated TCR beta chains recognize cytomegalovirus antigens. A cluster of highly shared sequence variants was judged likely to represent a technical artifact of the sequencing pipeline. Sequencing depth was assumed to be roughly uniform across donors in the presence/absence analyses, though that assumption may not hold. In a later analysis, most CMV-associated TCR beta chains were found to appear HLA-restricted, with HLA associations seemingly driven largely by CMV exposure. In this cohort, only TCR beta chains were sequenced, and detectable features were limited by the absence of alpha or paired-chain data. In a later analysis, HLA-associated TCR beta chains showed more clonal expansion and lower generation probabilities than non-associated chains that were equally common. The study gave a list of over 150 TCR beta chains associated with cytomegalovirus. Broadly in line with IMGT annotations, most TCR beta V segments showed up in productive rearrangements about 90% or about 30% of the time in an earlier analysis of about 500 of the donors. An association between a missense DCLRE1C variant and V-gene and J-gene trimming of TCR beta chains was found in a later genetic analysis and replicated in an independent cohort. The authors suggested that the approach could potentially be extended to other disease states and immunological phenotypes. While some public TCRs were present in many individuals, most TCR sequences turned up only very rarely across donors. Because some donors lacked HLA typing at each locus, the association tests relied only on the typed subset. A later analysis found that TCR association rates varied across HLA loci, with DRB1 alleles showing the most associated TCRs and HLA-C alleles the fewest. In both the original and validation cohorts, the classifier was reported to diagnose cytomegalovirus status with high specificity and sensitivity. When HLA alleles, especially DR and DQ, strongly co-occurred, attributing TCR associations to individual alleles was difficult. Because counts were too low, roughly 18 rarely observed V segments, including chromosome 9 orphons, were left out of the earlier analysis of some 640 of the donors. The only immune exposure information available for the cohort was CMV serostatus.

V and J lose 7 bases and 5 bases, and a span of 14 bases separates them. There are 13 amino acids in the CDR3, from cysteine to phenylalanine inclusive. Kept here is only the CDR3 DNA, which spans 39 bases and is read in frame from base 1. The germline V gene gives CDR1 as MDHEN and CDR2 as SYDVKM. The protocol used for the library was the immunoSEQ multiplex PCR assay. For the multiplex PCR, a mixture combining 60 forward primers for TCR Vbeta segments and 13 reverse primers for TCR Jbeta segments was used. Amplification of the CDR3 region of rearranged TCR beta genes was performed with a multiplex PCR assay on genomic DNA. On the Illumina HiSeq System, the amplified TCR beta libraries were sequenced as 87-base-pair reads. The authors' analysis ran thus. A later analysis counted about 80 million unique TCR beta chains across the 666 repertoires, and some 11 million of these chains were shared by at least two donors. A nearest-neighbor algorithm error-corrected the raw reads and collapsed the reads into unique sequences, merging closely related sequences to remove PCR and sequencing errors. CDR3 sequences were aligned to IMGT reference sequences to assign V, D and J gene segments. Each retained sequence needed at least a six-nucleotide match to both a V gene segment and a J gene segment. Rearrangements were classified as productive when the CDR3 lacked stop codons and remained in frame with V and J, and all other rearrangements were classified as non-productive. Following IMGT convention, CDR3 was defined as the stretch from the second conserved V-encoded cysteine up to the conserved J-encoded phenylalanine. The earlier analysis of some 580 of the donors excluded any sequence lacking an unambiguous match to a single V gene segment. An earlier analysis of approximately 590 of the donors called V segments functional above 56.7% productive rearrangements and segregating when the between-donor standard deviation exceeded 5%. A statistical classification framework was developed to diagnose cytomegalovirus status using the catalog of TCR beta chain sequences. A later analysis assigned V and J genes by comparing TCR nucleotide sequences with IMGT/GENE-DB human TR gene sequences. Using the TCRdist pipeline, a later analysis assigned CDR3 sequences along with most-parsimonious VDJ recombination scenarios. A later analysis defined each TCR beta chain by its CDR3 amino acid sequence plus V-gene family, and excluded reads lacking a unique V-gene family. A later analysis removed 550 to 700 highly shared, low-generation-probability nucleotide sequences to deal with suspected cross-contamination and a sequencing artifact. A later analysis calculated a clonal expansion index for each public chain from normalized within-repertoire ranks of inferred template counts. In a later analysis, generation probabilities were computed using a VDJ recombination model fitted to out-of-frame rearrangements, and the results were checked against IGoR. In a later analysis, TCR-TCR, TCR-HLA and TCR-CMV co-occurrence was scored with hypergeometric tests, and a repertoire-size bias correction was applied to TCR pairs. To estimate false discovery rates, a later analysis permuted the HLA or CMV assignments 20 times. In a later analysis, co-occurring TCRs were grouped using DBSCAN, and TCRdist sequence similarity was added for clustering within HLA-allele-positive subsets. For co-occurrence clustering, repertoires with fewer than 30,000 or more than 120,000 public chains were excluded, along with roughly 5 repertoires with anomalous nucleotide sharing. The table comes from immuneACCESS by way of TCRdb, which keeps in-frame sequences with V and J called. Part of the clones is missing from these tables; in studies checked, under half for an unresolved V gene and the rest for unknown reasons. That table furnishes V, J and clone size, whereas the DNA furnished D and trimming. This sample comprises about 120,000 clones, 80% of them detected only once. Roughly 2.5% of the sample is in the top ten clones.

The cohort consisted of 600 or so healthy bone marrow donors. Cohort members were all nominally healthy when sampled, although unrecorded immune exposures were likely present. The donor tested CMV seronegative, placing the donor among the roughly 340 seronegative members of the cohort. A peripheral blood sample was provided by each donor, and peripheral blood mononuclear cells were used for TCR beta sequencing. The Qiagen DNeasy Blood Extraction Kit was used to extract genomic DNA from the blood cell samples. Note on this clone: Its specific antigen is unknown. Base qualities are not at hand, and no much larger clone is one base apart.

Recombination linked TRBV28 to TRBJ1-2, with a tentative D gene TRBD1 over 6 matching bases. The sequence was obtained from a man aged 25-45 years in good health and CMV-seronegative. Input material: PBMCs. The bases are TGTGCCAGCACTACAGGGTTTGGTTATGGCTACACCTTC. Its protein product is CASTTGFGYGYTF.